This TCR beta chain is drawn from a study of blood T cell repertoires in COVID-19. For the study at large: Some COVID-19 samples were acute and others convalescent; all came from the United States, Italy and Spain. Sources were T cells, B-cell-depleted T cells, or PBMCs; the material itself was cDNA or gDNA.

Authors' methods: Researchers report that nucleated cell counts were estimated from reference gene primer amplification. Some clones are missing from TCRdb's copy, which holds only in-frame ones; the method was immunoSEQ multiplex PCR. The V and J calls and clone size are taken from that table; D and trimming were inferred from the DNA. The sample holds just under 80,000 clones, 80% to 85% seen once. Germline-derived CDR1 and CDR2 are WSHSY and SAAADI. The CDR3 is 17 amino acids. J gave up 5 bases and V 1 base, and 10 bases lay outside the gene matches. The chain recombines TRBV10-2 with TRBJ2-1; 8 nucleotides align to TRBD2. This receptor was taken from a woman between 65 and 79 years old with acute or convalescent COVID-19. The sample was peripheral blood. The CDR3 DNA is TGCGCCAGCAGTGAGTATCTGGGCAGCGGGAGCGACAATGAGCAGTTCTTC. Residues: CASSEYLGSGSDNEQFF.